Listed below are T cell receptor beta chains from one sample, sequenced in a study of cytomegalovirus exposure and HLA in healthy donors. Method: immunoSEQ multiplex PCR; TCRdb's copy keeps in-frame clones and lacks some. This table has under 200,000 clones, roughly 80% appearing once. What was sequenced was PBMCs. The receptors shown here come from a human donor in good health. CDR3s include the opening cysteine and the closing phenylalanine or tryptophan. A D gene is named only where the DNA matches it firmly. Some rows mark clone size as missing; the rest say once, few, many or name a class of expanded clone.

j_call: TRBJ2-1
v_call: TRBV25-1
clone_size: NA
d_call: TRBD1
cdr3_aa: CASSTDRPNEQFF
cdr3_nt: TGTGCCAGCAGTACGGACAGGCCCAATGAGCAGTTCTTC

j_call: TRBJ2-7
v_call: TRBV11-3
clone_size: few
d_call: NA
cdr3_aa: CASRYRERYEQYF
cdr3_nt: TGTGCCAGCAGATACAGGGAGCGGTACGAGCAGTACTTC

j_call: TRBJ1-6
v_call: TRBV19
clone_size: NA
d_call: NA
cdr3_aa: CASSRESGARGSYNSPLHF
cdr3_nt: TGTGCCAGTAGTAGGGAGTCAGGGGCCCGGGGCTCCTATAATTCACCCCTCCACTTT

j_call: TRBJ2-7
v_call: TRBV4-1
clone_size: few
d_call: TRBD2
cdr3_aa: CASSQRGGGAFLFSEQYF
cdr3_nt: TGCGCCAGCAGCCAGCGGGGCGGGGGGGCATTCCTGTTCTCCGAGCAGTACTTC

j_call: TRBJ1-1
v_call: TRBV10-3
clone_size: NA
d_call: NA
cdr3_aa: CAISEDTRAFF
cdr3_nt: TGTGCCATCAGTGAGGACACTAGAGCTTTCTTT

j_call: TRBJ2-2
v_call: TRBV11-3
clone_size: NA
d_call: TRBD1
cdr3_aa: CASSPDRDARELFF
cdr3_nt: TGTGCCAGCAGCCCGGACAGGGACGCCCGGGAGCTGTTTTTT

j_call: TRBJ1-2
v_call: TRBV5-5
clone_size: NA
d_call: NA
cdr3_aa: CASSSRASYYGYTF
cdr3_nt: TGTGCCAGCAGCTCGAGGGCAAGCTACTATGGCTACACCTTC

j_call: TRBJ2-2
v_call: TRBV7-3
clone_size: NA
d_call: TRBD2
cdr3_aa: CASSQVAGGGTGELFF
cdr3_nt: TGTGCCAGCAGCCAAGTAGCGGGGGGCGGGACCGGGGAGCTGTTTTTT

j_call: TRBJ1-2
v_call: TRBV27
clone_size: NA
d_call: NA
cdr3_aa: CASSLSPGHGYTF
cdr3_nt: TGTGCCAGCAGTTTATCTCCAGGGCACGGCTACACCTTC

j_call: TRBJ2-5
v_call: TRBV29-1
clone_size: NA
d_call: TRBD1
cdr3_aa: CSVGQGETEQYF
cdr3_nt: TGCAGCGTGGGACAGGGGGAAACTGAGCAGTACTTC

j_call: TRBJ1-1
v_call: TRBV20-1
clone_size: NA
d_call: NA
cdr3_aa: CSARFQGGAFF
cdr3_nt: TGCAGTGCTAGGTTCCAGGGTGGAGCTTTCTTT

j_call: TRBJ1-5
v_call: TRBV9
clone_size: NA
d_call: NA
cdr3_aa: CASSVDTGPNQPQHF
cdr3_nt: TGTGCCAGCAGCGTAGACACAGGTCCCAATCAGCCCCAGCATTTT

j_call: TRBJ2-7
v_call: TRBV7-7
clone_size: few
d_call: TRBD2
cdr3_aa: CASSLGLAGVEEQYF
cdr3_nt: TGTGCTAGCAGCTTAGGGCTAGCGGGGGTGGAAGAGCAGTACTTC

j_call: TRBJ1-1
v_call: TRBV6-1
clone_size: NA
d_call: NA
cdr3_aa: CASVAGAITEAFF
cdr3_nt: TGTGCCAGCGTGGCAGGGGCTATTACTGAAGCTTTCTTT

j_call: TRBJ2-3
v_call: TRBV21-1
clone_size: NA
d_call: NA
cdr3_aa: CASSKGGRFRPSVNGLSTQYF
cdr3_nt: TGTGCCAGCAGCAAAGGGGGGCGGTTCCGGCCCTCCGTGAACGGCCTCAGTACGCAGTATTTT

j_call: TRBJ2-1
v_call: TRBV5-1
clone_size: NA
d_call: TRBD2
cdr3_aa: CASSLGTSGYNEQFF
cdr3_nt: TGCGCCAGCAGCTTGGGGACTAGCGGGTACAATGAGCAGTTCTTC

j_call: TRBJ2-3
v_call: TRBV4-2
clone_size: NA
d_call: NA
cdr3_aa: CASSQDAAQNTDTQYF
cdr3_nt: TGTGCCAGCAGCCAAGATGCTGCCCAGAACACAGATACGCAGTATTTT

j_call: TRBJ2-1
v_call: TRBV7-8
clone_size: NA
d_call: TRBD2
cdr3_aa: CASSPIAGLAAGNEQFF
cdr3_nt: TGTGCCAGCAGCCCTATTGCGGGTCTAGCGGCTGGTAATGAGCAGTTCTTC

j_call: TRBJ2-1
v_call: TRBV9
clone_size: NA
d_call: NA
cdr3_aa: CASSLGGHNEQFF
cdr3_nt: TGTGCCAGCAGCTTGGGGGGTCACAATGAGCAGTTCTTC

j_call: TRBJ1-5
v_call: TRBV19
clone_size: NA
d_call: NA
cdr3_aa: CASSPIRLLDQPQHF
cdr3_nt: TGTGCCAGTAGCCCCATCAGACTGCTGGATCAGCCCCAGCATTTT

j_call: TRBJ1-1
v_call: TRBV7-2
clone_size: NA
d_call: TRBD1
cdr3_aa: CASSPLGTGYWNTEAFF
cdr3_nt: TGTGCCAGCAGCCCCCTAGGGACAGGATATTGGAACACTGAAGCTTTCTTT

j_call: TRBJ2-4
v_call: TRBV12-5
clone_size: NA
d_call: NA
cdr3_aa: CASGRTRENIQYF
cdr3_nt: TGTGCTAGTGGTCGAACCCGGGAAAACATTCAGTACTTC

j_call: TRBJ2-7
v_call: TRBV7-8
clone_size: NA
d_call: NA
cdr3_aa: CASSPNRVGIRDEQYF
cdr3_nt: TGTGCCAGCAGCCCTAACAGGGTAGGGATTCGGGACGAGCAGTACTTC

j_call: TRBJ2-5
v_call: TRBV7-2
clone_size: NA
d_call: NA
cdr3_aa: CASSSGLTRGVRETQYF
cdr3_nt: TGTGCCAGCAGCTCCGGCCTGACTAGGGGAGTGAGGGAGACCCAGTACTTC

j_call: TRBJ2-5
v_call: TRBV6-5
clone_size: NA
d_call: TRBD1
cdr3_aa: CASSYFQGASETQYF
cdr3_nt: TGTGCCAGCAGTTACTTCCAGGGGGCGTCGGAGACCCAGTACTTC

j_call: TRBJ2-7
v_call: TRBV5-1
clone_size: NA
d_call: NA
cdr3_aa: CASSLGQAKYF
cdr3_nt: TGCGCCAGCAGCTTGGGACAGGCTAAGTACTTC

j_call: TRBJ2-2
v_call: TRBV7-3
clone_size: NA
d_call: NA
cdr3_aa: CASSLEHTGELFF
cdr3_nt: TGTGCCAGCAGCTTAGAGCACACCGGGGAGCTGTTTTTT

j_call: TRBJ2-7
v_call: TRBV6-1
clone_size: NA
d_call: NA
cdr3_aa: CASGGIWGPYEQYF
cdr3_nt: TGTGCCAGCGGGGGGATCTGGGGCCCCTACGAGCAGTACTTC

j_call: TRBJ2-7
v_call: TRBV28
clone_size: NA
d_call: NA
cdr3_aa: CASSFQGSYEQYF
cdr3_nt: TGTGCCAGCAGTTTTCAGGGCTCCTACGAGCAGTACTTC

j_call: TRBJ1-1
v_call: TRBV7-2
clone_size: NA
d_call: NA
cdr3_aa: CASSANGNTEAFF
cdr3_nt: TGTGCCAGCAGCGCAAACGGGAACACTGAAGCTTTCTTT

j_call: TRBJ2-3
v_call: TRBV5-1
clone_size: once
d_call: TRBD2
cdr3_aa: CASSAWQLAGTDTQYF
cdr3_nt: TGCGCCAGCAGCGCCTGGCAGTTAGCGGGGACAGATACGCAGTATTTT

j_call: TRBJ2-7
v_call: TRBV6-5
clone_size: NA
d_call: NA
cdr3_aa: CATNRDKGYEQYF
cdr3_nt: TGTGCCACCAACCGGGACAAAGGCTACGAGCAGTACTTC

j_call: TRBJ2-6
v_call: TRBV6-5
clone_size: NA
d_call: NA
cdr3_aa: CASSYSPGAGANVLTF
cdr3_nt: TGTGCCAGCAGTTACTCACCCGGGGCTGGGGCCAACGTCCTGACTTTC

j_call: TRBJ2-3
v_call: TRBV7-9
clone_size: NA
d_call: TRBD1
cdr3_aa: CASSLGGQGTDTQYF
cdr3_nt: TGTGCCAGCAGCTTAGGGGGACAGGGCACAGATACGCAGTATTTT

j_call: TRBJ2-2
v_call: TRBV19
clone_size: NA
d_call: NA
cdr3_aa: CASSTGVLHTGELFF
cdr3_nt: TGTGCCAGTAGTACAGGGGTACTGCACACCGGGGAGCTGTTTTTT

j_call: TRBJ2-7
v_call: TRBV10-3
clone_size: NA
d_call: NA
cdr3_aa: CAISVNSYEQYF
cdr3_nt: TGTGCCATCAGTGTGAACTCCTACGAGCAGTACTTC

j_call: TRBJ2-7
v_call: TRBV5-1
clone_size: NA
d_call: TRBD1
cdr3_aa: CASTKSTGALFDEQYF
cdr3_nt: TGCGCCAGCACCAAATCGACAGGGGCTCTCTTTGACGAGCAGTACTTC

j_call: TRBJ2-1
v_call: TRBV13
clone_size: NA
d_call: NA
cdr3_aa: CASSVRGNEQFF
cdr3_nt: TGTGCCAGCAGCGTCCGCGGGAATGAGCAGTTCTTC

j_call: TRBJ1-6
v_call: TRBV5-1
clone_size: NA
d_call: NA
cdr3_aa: CASSLEFQGNSPLHF
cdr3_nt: TGCGCCAGCAGCTTGGAGTTTCAGGGTAATTCACCCCTCCACTTT

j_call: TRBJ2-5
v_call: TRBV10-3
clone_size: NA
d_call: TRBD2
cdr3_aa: CAITGTSGETQYF
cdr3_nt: TGTGCCATCACCGGGACTAGCGGAGAGACCCAGTACTTC

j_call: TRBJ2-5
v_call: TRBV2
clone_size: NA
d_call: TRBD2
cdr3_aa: CASDLNGGVQETQYF
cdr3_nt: TGTGCCAGCGACCTAAATGGGGGGGTACAAGAGACCCAGTACTTC

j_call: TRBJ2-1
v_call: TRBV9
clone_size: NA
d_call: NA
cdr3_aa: CASSVAGHSYNEQFF
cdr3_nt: TGTGCCAGCAGCGTAGCTGGGCACTCCTACAATGAGCAGTTCTTC

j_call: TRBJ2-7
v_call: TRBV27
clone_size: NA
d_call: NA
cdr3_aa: CASRATGLRYEQYF
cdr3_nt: TGTGCCAGCAGAGCTACGGGACTCCGCTACGAGCAGTACTTC

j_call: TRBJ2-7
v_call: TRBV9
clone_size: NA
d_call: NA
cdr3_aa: CASSVAGATMHEQYF
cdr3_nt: TGTGCCAGCAGCGTTGCGGGGGCCACTATGCACGAGCAGTACTTC

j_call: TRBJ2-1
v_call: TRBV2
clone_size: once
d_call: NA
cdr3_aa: CASSGHPGVGEQFF
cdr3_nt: TGTGCCAGCAGTGGCCATCCGGGGGTTGGAGAGCAGTTCTTC

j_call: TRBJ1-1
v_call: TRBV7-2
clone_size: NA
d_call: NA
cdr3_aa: CASSLQQGNTEAFF
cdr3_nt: TGTGCCAGCAGCTTACAACAGGGGAACACTGAAGCTTTCTTT

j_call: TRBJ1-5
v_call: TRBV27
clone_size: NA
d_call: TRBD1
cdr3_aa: CASSSGQGIQPQHF
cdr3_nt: TGTGCCAGCAGTTCCGGACAGGGGATTCAGCCCCAGCATTTT

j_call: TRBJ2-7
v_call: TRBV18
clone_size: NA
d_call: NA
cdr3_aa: CASSLGQLTYEQYF
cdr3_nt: TGTGCCAGCTCACTCGGACAGCTAACCTACGAGCAGTACTTC

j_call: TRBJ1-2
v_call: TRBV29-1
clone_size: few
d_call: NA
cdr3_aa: CSVSGDSGGYTF
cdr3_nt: TGCAGCGTTTCCGGCGACAGTGGTGGCTACACCTTC

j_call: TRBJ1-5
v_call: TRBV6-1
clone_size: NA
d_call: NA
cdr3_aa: CASSESGNQPQHF
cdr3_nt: TGTGCCAGCAGTGAGTCCGGGAATCAGCCCCAGCATTTT

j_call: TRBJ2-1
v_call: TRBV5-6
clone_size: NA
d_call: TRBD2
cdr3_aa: CASSLPSGGAFYNEQFF
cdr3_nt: TGTGCCAGCAGCTTGCCTAGCGGGGGGGCCTTCTACAATGAGCAGTTCTTC

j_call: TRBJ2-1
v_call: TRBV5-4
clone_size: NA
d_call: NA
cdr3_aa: CASSLIQNHNEQFF
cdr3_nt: TGTGCCAGCAGCTTAATCCAGAATCACAATGAGCAGTTCTTC

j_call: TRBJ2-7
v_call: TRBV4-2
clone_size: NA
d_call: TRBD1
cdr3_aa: CASSHLGQTSSYEQYF
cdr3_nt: TGTGCCAGCAGCCACCTGGGACAGACCTCCTCCTACGAGCAGTACTTC

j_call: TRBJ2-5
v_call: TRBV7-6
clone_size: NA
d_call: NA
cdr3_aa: CASSLGTNQETQYF
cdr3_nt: TGTGCCAGCAGCTTAGGGACTAACCAAGAGACCCAGTACTTC